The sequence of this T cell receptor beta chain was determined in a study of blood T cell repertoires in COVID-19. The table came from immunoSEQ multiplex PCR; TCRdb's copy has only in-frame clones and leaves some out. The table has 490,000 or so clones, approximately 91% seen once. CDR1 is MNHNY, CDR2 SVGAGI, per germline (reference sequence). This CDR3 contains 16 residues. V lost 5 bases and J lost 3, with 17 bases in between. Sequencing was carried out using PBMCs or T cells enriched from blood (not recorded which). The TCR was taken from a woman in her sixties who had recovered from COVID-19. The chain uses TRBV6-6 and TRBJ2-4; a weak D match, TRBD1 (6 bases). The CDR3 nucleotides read TGTGCCAGCAGTCGATTCGAACAGGGATACAAAAACATTCAGTACTTC. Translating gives CASSRFEQGYKNIQYF.